What follows is one T cell receptor (beta chain) and its context. This clone turned up a few times. Its antigen is not yet known. Base qualities were left out, and no much larger clone turns up one base away. The time point label corresponds to: baseline before oral tofacitinib. Peripheral blood and lesional scalp punch biopsies were obtained from patients with alopecia areata. PBMCs were isolated by density centrifugation and stained for CD3, CD4 and CD8, after which CD4+ and CD8+ T cells were sorted on a FACSAria. The method behind the library was the immunoSEQ multiplex PCR assay. To provide template for TCR sequencing, every sample had RNA extracted and reverse transcribed into cDNA. SuperScript III was used for first-strand cDNA synthesis, primed with a 2:1 mix of oligo-dT and random hexamers. A synthetic immune receptor repertoire was used to gauge amplification bias, and whatever bias remained was removed computationally. The authors processed their data as follows. Raw reads were preprocessed for error removal, and CDR3 was defined according to IMGT conventions as running from the conserved cysteine to phenylalanine. Clonality was calculated as 1 minus Shannon entropy normalized by log2 of the number of productive unique TCRs. Whether scalp clones were CD4 or CD8 was inferred by matching scalp TCRbeta sequences against CD4 and CD8 repertoires sorted from blood. TCRdb carries this immuneACCESS record with in-frame sequences only. Its versions omit some clonotypes, under half of them owing to an unresolved V gene in the studies checked, with the rest unexplained. Clone size and V and J calls were adopted from that table, with D and trimming inferred from the DNA. Counted in this sample were 220,000 or so clones; around three fifths of them appeared once. Under 0.5% of the sample lies in the top ten.

The germline V gene supplies CDR1 SQVTM and CDR2 ANQGSEA. Deletion took 6 bases off V and 1 base off J, with a span of 5 bases between the germline ends. Measured from the cysteine to the phenylalanine, the CDR3 is 11 residues long. Only CDR3 DNA remains: 33 bases, in frame from the first base. These data belong to a study of CD8+ T cells in alopecia areata listed by TCRdb under 2018. Background for the entire study: Treated patients were enrolled in an open-label pilot trial of oral tofacitinib, 5 to 10 mg twice daily, for moderate-to-severe alopecia areata. Tofacitinib was administered for 6 to 18 months, and 6 months of follow-up off drug were then conducted to assess delayed response and recurrence. Biopsies were taken from tofacitinib-treated patients at baseline and at 4 and 24 weeks of treatment, and a later scalp biopsy was taken in several of the tofacitinib-treated patients. The RNA source kit depended on sample type: the PAXgene miRNA kit for fixed scalp, the miRNeasy kit for PBMCs, and the RNeasy kit for mouse skin. Scalp clonality was compared across normal scalp (n=4), patchy alopecia areata scalp (n=8), and alopecia totalis/universalis scalp (n=8). immunoSEQ multiplex PCR using 35 Vbeta forward primers and 13 Jbeta reverse primers was used to amplify TCRbeta CDR3 regions. Human TCRbeta sequencing covered scalp tissue and sorted CD4+ and CD8+ peripheral blood T cells from patchy and totalis/universalis alopecia areata patients and healthy controls. High-throughput TCRbeta sequencing was used to examine T cell clonal expansion in alopecia areata in both the C3H/HeJ mouse model and human patients. General conclusions and limits of the study: Higher clonality and more expanded CD8+ clones were observed in lesional scalp than in normal scalp, particularly in alopecia totalis/universalis, a finding suggestive of antigenic drive. Resident alphabeta T cells in normal human skin are also sequenced, complicating scalp TCR repertoire analysis, unlike mouse skin dominated by gammadelta T cells. Compared with mice, TCR sequences shared between patients were less clear, possibly partly because of HLA diversity across the patient population.

The sequence was obtained from a human donor with alopecia areata. The rearrangement joined TRBV29-1 to TRBJ2-3; no D gene is confidently identified. The material sequenced was CD4+ T cells sorted from blood, taken at week 0. In nucleotides, the sequence is TGCAGCGTCTCGGGCACAGATACGCAGTATTTT. It specifies CSVSGTDTQYF.